This T cell receptor beta chain was identified during a study of human T cells and chemical hapten exposure. This clonotype was found a few times. The time point is: pre-sensitization, week 0. Treatment noted: therapeutic diphenylcyclopropenone sensitization with weekly scalp DPC. Unseparated into fractions, whole blood served as the source from which total RNA was extracted. The germline V gene encodes CDR1 LNHNV and CDR2 YYDKDF (reference sequence). This CDR3 has 15 amino acids. Trimming left V 2 bases short and J 6 bases short, with 14 bases between. Authors' data handling: A per-sample median of roughly 96,000 TCRs was observed, with a range of roughly 20,000 to 690,600. TCRdb processed the RACE reads anew with MiXCR; each CDR3 protein has one entry. The V and J calls and clone size come from TCRdb's table, not from the authors' own analysis. The table lists around 350,000 distinct CDR3 sequences, approximately 5.8% of them singletons.

This rearrangement joins TRBV15 to TRBJ2-1; D is possibly TRBD1 (6 bases). The sequencing here drew on whole blood, taken in connection with sensitization to the hapten diphenylcyclopropenone (DPC). The sequence derives from a woman under 30 with alopecia areata. Some clones in this sample may be carry-over from other donors' samples. The CDR3 region has the DNA TGTGCCACCAGCAGAAGTTGGACAGCACCCAATGAGCAGTTCTTC. It encodes CATSRSWTAPNEQFF.